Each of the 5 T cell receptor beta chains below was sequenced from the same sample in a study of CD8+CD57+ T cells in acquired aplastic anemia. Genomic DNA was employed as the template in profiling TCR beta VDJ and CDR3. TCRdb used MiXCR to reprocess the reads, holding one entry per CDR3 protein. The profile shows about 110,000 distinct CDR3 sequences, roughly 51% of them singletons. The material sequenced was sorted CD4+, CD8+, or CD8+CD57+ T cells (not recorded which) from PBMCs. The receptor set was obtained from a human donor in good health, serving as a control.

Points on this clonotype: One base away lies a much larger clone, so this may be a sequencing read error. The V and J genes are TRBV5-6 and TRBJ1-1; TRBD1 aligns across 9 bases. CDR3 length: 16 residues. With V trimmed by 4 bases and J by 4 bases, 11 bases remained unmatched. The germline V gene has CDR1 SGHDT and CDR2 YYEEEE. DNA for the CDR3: TGTGCCAGCAGCCCCGGGACAGGGTCAGGGATCACTGAAGCTTTCTTT. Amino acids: CASSPGTGSGITEAFF.

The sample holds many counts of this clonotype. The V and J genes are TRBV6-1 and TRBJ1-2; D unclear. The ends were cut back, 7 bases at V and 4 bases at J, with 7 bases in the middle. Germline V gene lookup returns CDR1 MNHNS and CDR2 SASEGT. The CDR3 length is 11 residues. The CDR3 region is CASTGGYGYTF. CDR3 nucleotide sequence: TGTGCCAGCACCGGAGGCTATGGCTACACCTTC.

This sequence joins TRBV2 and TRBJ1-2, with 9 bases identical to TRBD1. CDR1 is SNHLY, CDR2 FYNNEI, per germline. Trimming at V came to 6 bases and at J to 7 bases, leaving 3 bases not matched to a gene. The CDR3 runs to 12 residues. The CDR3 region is CASRDRGVGYTF. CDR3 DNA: TGTGCCAGCAGGGACAGGGGTGTTGGCTACACCTTC.

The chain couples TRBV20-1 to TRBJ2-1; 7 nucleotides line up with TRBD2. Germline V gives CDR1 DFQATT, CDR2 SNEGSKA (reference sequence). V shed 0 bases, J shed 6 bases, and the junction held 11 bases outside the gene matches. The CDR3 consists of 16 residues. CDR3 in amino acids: CSARDMGGARGNEQFF. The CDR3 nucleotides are TGCAGTGCTAGAGATATGGGAGGGGCGAGGGGCAATGAGCAGTTCTTC.

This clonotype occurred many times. The CDR3 loop reads CSVEEPQGTGELFF. The CDR3 DNA is TGCAGCGTTGAAGAGCCACAGGGGACCGGGGAGCTGTTTTTT. The chain is built from TRBV29-1 and TRBJ2-2, with 7 bases lining up with TRBD1. With V trimmed by 0 bases and J by 5 bases, 3 bases remained unmatched. The CDR3 has 14 amino acids. CDR1 and CDR2 from the germline V gene are SQVTM and ANQGSEA.